The T cell receptor beta chain under discussion was sequenced for a study of T cell repertoires in cytomegalovirus infection (dated by TCRdb to the late 2010s). About the full investigation: Peptide stimulations targeted recently identified HLA-C-restricted CMV epitopes, whose presentation resists viral immunomodulation, together with well-studied HLA-B-restricted epitopes. Donor HLA type was relevant to the analysis, because carriage of CMV infection together with the matching HLA type was indicated by public TCR beta signatures.

The label giving this sample's treatment or condition can be read as: in vitro stimulation with specific CMV peptide epitopes to enrich CMV-specific T cells. Reads for this sample came from an Illumina HiSeq 1500. TCRdb reprocessed the public reads (quality trimming at Q25 with fastp, clone calling with MiXCR) and kept in-frame beta chains. One record per CDR3 amino acid sequence lists the most common genes and DNA. Within this sample are fewer than 130,000 distinct CDR3 sequences, with around 45% of them counted one time only. 74% of the sample rests with the top ten. The CDR3 contains 19 residues, cysteine and phenylalanine counted. The read is trimmed to its CDR3 DNA, 57 bases read in frame from base 1. The junction shows trimming of 3 bases on V and 2 bases on J, and the gene matches do not reach 11 bases of it. Via the germline V gene, CDR1 is ENHRY and CDR2 SYGVKD. This clonotype was found a few times. Its antigen is not yet known. Base quality data are lacking; no much larger clone is found one base away.

Overall results and qualifications from the work: The ex vivo response was dominated by HLA-C-restricted CMV-specific TCR beta clonotypes, and the single most frequent clonotype in two of eight donors was supplied by these HLA-C-restricted clonotypes. In both this cohort and an independent cohort of a few hundred donors, the cumulative frequency of public TCR beta family members distinguished carriers of CMV infection plus the relevant HLA type.

The receptor was isolated from a human donor in good health (CMV status not recorded). Some clones in this sample may be carry-over from other donors' samples. Sample: CD8+ T cells from cultured PBMCs, taken from culture after CMV antigen stimulation. The rearrangement combines TRBV10-3 with TRBJ2-6; TRBD1 aligns with 9 central bases. The DNA reads TGTGCCATCAGTGACCCCACGACGACAGGGGGGACTGGGGCCAACGTCCTGACTTTC. Translated, it gives CAISDPTTTGGTGANVLTF.